Each of the 11 T cell receptor beta chains below was sequenced from the same sample in a study of T cell responses to AZD1222 COVID-19 vaccine. Sequencing used immunoSEQ multiplex PCR; TCRdb keeps in-frame clones, though not all of them. Among 95,000 or so clones, approximately 90% were seen once, and the ten largest hold around 8.6%. The sample here was peripheral blood, taken 28 days after the second AZD1222 dose. These receptors were collected from an adult who received the AZD1222 COVID-19 vaccine.

The rearrangement uses TRBV11-2 and TRBJ2-1; 12 bases agree with TRBD2. Losses at the gene ends were 2 bases for V and 8 bases for J; bases not matched to a gene: 7. This CDR3 region has 16 residues. Germline lookup yields CDR1 SGHAT and CDR2 FQNNGV. DNA for the CDR3: TGTGCCAGCAGCTTAAGTCCTAGCGGGAGGGGCTATGAGCAGTTCTTC. Amino acid sequence: CASSLSPSGRGYEQFF.

The rearrangement uses TRBV5-8 and TRBJ2-2; 8 bases are a match to TRBD2. The V gene end was trimmed by 4 bases and the J gene end by 4 bases; junction bases not matched to a gene: 9. CDR1 and CDR2 from the germline V gene are SGHTS and YDEGEE. The CDR3 totals 16 residues. As DNA, the CDR3 is TGTGCCAGCAGCCTCGGGACTAGAGACAGCACCGGGGAGCTGTTTTTT. Translation: CASSLGTRDSTGELFF.

CDR3 sequence: CSASSFRGRANYGYTF. The CDR3 DNA sequence: TGCAGTGCTAGTAGTTTCAGGGGGCGGGCTAACTATGGCTACACCTTC. The V and J genes are TRBV20-1 and TRBJ1-2; 8 positions match TRBD1. The J segment lost 0 bases and the V segment lost 3 bases, leaving 9 bases of the junction unmatched. Looked up from germline, CDR1 is DFQATT and CDR2 is SNEGSKA (reference sequence). The CDR3 consists of 16 residues.

The V call is TRBV29-1, the J call TRBJ2-3; no reliable D call. Germline V CDR1 and CDR2: SQVTM, ANQGSEA. V was shortened by 3 bases and J by 2 bases, with 9 bases between the two germline ends. This CDR3 is built from 13 residues. The CDR3: CSVDLGSTDTQYF. The CDR3 DNA reads as TGCAGCGTTGACCTGGGGTCCACAGATACGCAGTATTTT.

The DNA of the CDR3 is TGTGCCAGCAGCCCGGCGGGGAGCGGGAGGGCCCCTGAGCAGTTCTTC. It yields the protein CASSPAGSGRAPEQFF. The chain carries TRBV5-4 and TRBJ2-1; 10 nucleotides line up with TRBD2. Germline values: CDR1 SGHNT, CDR2 YYREEE (reference sequence). The CDR3 runs to 16 residues. The junction had 13 bases not matched to a gene; V was cut back by 4 bases and J by 9 bases. Complete variable domain (other parts from reference TRBV5-4 and TRBJ2-1): ETGVTQSPTHLIKTRGQQVTLRCSSQSGHNTVSWYQQALGQGPQFIFQYYREEENGRGNFPPRFSGLQFPNYSSELNVNALELDDSALYLCASSPAGSGRAPEQFFGPGTRLTVL.

The V and J genes are TRBV28 and TRBJ2-1; 9 positions agree with TRBD2. This CDR3 spans 18 amino acids. CDR1 is MDHEN and CDR2 is SYDVKM in the germline V gene. J gave up 1 base and V 3 bases, and 10 bases lay outside the gene matches. For the CDR3, the DNA is TGTGCCAGCAGTTTCAGTAGCGGTAGCGGGAGTTCCTACAATGAGCAGTTCTTC. This translates into CASSFSSGSGSSYNEQFF.

The V gene is TRBV9, the J gene TRBJ1-3; D is ambiguous. The CDR3 sequence is 16 residues long. Germline V gives CDR1 SGDLS, CDR2 YYNGEE. Trimming removed 0 bases at V and 0 bases at J, with 10 bases between. The CDR3: CASSVGVGSSGNTIYF. CDR3 coding DNA: TGTGCCAGCAGCGTAGGGGTGGGGAGCTCTGGAAACACCATATATTTT.

As regards this clone: Relative to the germline gene, one junction end is altered; a read error may explain this. The V gene is TRBV28, the J gene TRBJ2-4; maybe TRBD2 (5 bases). The CDR3 is made up of 12 amino acids. Germline CDR1 is MDHEN and CDR2 is SYDVKM. The CDR3 is CASSLIGGSGDF. As DNA, the CDR3 is TGTGCCAGCAGTTTAATTGGAGGCTCTGGGGACTTC.

The chain employs TRBV28 and TRBJ2-1, with D possibly being TRBD2 (5 bases). V was clipped by 3 bases and J by 0 bases, with 15 bases between them. CDR3 length equals 17 residues. Germline-derived CDR1 and CDR2 are MDHEN and SYDVKM. The CDR3 DNA reads as TGTGCCAGCAGTTTGTTACTAGGCCAAAGCTCCTACAATGAGCAGTTCTTC. It specifies CASSLLLGQSSYNEQFF.

The V call is TRBV6-5, the J call TRBJ1-2; D gene unclear. V was pared by 0 bases and J by 1 base, with 9 bases between. In germline, CDR1 is MNHEY, CDR2 SVGAGI. The CDR3 spans 15 residues. CDR3 in DNA: TGTGCCAGCAGTTACTCACTCCTTAGTAACTATGGCTACACCTTC. Protein sequence: CASSYSLLSNYGYTF.

The gene calls are TRBV29-1 and TRBJ1-1, with D perhaps matching TRBD1 (5 bases). The CDR3 sequence is 13 residues long. From germline, CDR1 is SQVTM and CDR2 ANQGSEA. Trimming pared 4 bases from V and 6 bases from J, leaving 15 bases between. The CDR3 region has the DNA TGCAGCGTTGGTGGTAGGATGGGGGCTGAAGCTTTCTTT. It is translated as CSVGGRMGAEAFF.